This TCR beta chain comes out of a study of blood T cells in healthy people across ages. Germline V gene sequence: CDR1 SSHAT, CDR2 FNYEAQ (reference sequence). This CDR3 spans 16 amino acids. A second PCR of roughly 7 to 11 cycles used a sample-barcoded 5' primer and a J-beta primer mix. All cDNA molecules were each tagged by a template-switch adaptor with 12 random nucleotides. TCRdb fed the 5' RACE reads into MiXCR, producing one record per CDR3 protein. The data contain roughly 900,000 distinct CDR3 sequences, roughly 26% of them singletons. This clonotype was seen a few times. Sequenced: blood. The receptor's source is an elderly woman in good health. This rearrangement joins TRBV7-7 to TRBJ2-5; 12 bases agree with TRBD1. The CDR3, as DNA: TGTGTTAGCAGCTTAGCCGAGGGACAGGGGGCTGGTGGGCAGTACTTC. Translation gives CVSSLAEGQGAGGQYF.